Sequencing of this T cell receptor beta chain was carried out in a study of OX40 agonist ivuxolimab in advanced cancers. Overall study: Treatment received earlier with anti-PD-1, anti-PD-L1 or anti-CTLA-4 agents was allowed, and under 50% had some. Partial responses were observed in three patients, of whom one had hepatocellular carcinoma and two had cutaneous melanoma.

The table came from immunoSEQ multiplex PCR; TCRdb's copy has only in-frame clones and leaves some out. The table records 80,000 or so clones, around 90% of them present only once. Germline loops: CDR1 ENHRY, CDR2 SYGVKD. V was pared by 3 bases and J by 5 bases, with 4 bases of the junction left unmatched. CDR3 length: 14 residues. This chain uses TRBV10-3 with TRBJ2-5, with 9 bases identical to TRBD1. The sequence derives from an adult with an advanced solid tumor such as melanoma, head and neck, liver or kidney cancer. The material was CD4+ or CD8+ T cells sorted from blood, obtained in a trial of the OX40 agonist ivuxolimab. The CDR3 sequence is CAISDRQGGETQYF. The CDR3 DNA sequence: TGTGCCATCAGTGACAGACAGGGGGGGGAGACCCAGTACTTC.